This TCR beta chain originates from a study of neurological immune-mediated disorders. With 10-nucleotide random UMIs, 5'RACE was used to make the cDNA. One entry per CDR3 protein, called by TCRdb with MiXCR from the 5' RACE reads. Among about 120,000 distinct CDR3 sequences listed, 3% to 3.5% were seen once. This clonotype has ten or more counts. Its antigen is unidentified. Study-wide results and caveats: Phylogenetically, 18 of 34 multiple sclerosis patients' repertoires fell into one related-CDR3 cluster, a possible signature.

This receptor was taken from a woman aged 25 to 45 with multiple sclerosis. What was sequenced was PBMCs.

The CDR3 bases are TGCGCCAGCAGCTTGGCCCTCCGGACAGGGACCATTCGGGACTCTGGAAACACCATATATTTT. This codes for CASSLALRTGTIRDSGNTIYF. The chain has TRBV5-1 and TRBJ1-3; 8 nucleotides match TRBD1. Unmatched junction bases numbered 17, after V lost 0 bases and J lost 0 bases. From germline, CDR1 is SGHRS and CDR2 YFSETQ. This CDR3 comprises 21 residues. Filled out from reference TRBV5-1 and TRBJ1-3, the complete variable domain reads KAGVTQTPRYLIKTRGQQVTLSCSPISGHRSVSWYQQTPGQGLQFLFEYFSETQRNKGNFPGRFSGRQFSNSRSEMNVSTLELGDSALYLCASSLALRTGTIRDSGNTIYFGEGSWLTVV.